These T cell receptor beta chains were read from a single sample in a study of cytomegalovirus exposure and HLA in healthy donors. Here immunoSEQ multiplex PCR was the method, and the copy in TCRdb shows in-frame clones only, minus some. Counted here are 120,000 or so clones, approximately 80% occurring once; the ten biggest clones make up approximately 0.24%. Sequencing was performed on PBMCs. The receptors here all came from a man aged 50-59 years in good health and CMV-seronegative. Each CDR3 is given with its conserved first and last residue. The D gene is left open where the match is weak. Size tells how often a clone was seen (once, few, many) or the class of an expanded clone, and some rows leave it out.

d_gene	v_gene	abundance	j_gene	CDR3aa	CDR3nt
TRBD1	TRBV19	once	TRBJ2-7	CASSRKQGPYEQYF	TGTGCCAGTAGTCGTAAACAGGGGCCCTACGAGCAGTACTTC
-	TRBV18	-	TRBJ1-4	CASSPSGDNEKLFF	TGTGCCAGCTCACCCTCCGGAGATAATGAAAAACTGTTTTTT
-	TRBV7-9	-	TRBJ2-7	CASSLVTLLVSSGEQYF	TGTGCCAGCAGCTTAGTTACCCTACTAGTTTCCTCGGGGGAGCAGTACTTC
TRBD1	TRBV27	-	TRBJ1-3	CASSFTGTGSGNTIYF	TGTGCCAGCAGTTTCACCGGGACAGGGTCTGGAAACACCATATATTTT
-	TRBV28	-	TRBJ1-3	CASRLQGSGNTIYF	TGTGCCAGCAGACTTCAGGGATCTGGAAACACCATATATTTT
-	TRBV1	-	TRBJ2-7	CTSSQPGTSGLYEQYF	TGCACCAGCAGCCAGCCCGGGACTAGCGGCCTTTACGAGCAGTACTTC
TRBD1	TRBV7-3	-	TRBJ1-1	CASSPGGRDSRPGTEAFF	TGTGCCAGCAGCCCCGGGGGCCGGGACAGTCGTCCGGGCACTGAAGCTTTCTTT
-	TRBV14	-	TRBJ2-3	CASSPRNWALGGTQYF	TGTGCCAGCAGCCCTCGCAATTGGGCTTTAGGTGGTACGCAGTATTTT
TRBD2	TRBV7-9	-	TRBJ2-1	CASRPRLAGGPSSYNEQFF	TGTGCCAGCAGACCGAGACTAGCGGGGGGCCCAAGCTCCTACAATGAGCAGTTCTTC
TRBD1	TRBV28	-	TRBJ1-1	CASSPGTANTEAFF	TGTGCCAGCAGCCCCGGGACAGCGAACACTGAAGCTTTCTTT